These 25 T cell receptor beta chains share one sample of origin, sequenced in a study of blood T cells in healthy people across ages. Through a sample-barcoded 5' primer and a J-beta primer mix, a second PCR was run for roughly 6 to 12 cycles. TCRdb itself ran the 5' RACE reads through MiXCR, one entry per CDR3 protein. This sample has around 1,500,000 distinct CDR3 sequences, with 42% found just once. Sequencing was done on a sample of blood. Receptors were obtained from a woman under 30 in good health.

The J gene is TRBJ1-1, the V gene TRBV3-1; 9 bases map to TRBD1. CDR3 length: 16 residues. Germline V lookup: CDR1 LGHDT, CDR2 YNNKEL (reference sequence). The ends lost 3 bases at V and 0 bases at J; junction bases unmatched: 5. As DNA, the CDR3 is TGTGCCAGCAGCCATACAGGGGGCGAGGTGAACACTGAAGCTTTCTTT. Protein product: CASSHTGGEVNTEAFF.

This chain uses TRBV6-1 with TRBJ2-5; 11 nucleotides align to TRBD2. Judging by the DNA end, TRBJ2-7 fits better; the J call may be wrong. The CDR3 sequence is 14 residues long. Germline CDR1 is MNHNS and CDR2 is SASEGT. The DNA of the CDR3 is TGTGCCAGCAGTGAGGTAGCGGGGGGGTACGAGCAGTACTTC. Translation gives CASSEVAGGYEQYF.

The table lists this clonotype with a few counts. The rearrangement uses TRBV30 and TRBJ2-1; 8 positions match TRBD2. Germline V gene data show CDR1 as GTSNPN and CDR2 as SVGIG (reference sequence). The V gene end was trimmed by 4 bases and the J gene end by 9 bases; junction bases not matched to a gene: 5. CDR3 size: 12 residues. The CDR3 DNA is TGTGCCTGGACCGGGGGGGCGGCTGAGCAGTTCTTC. Its protein product is CAWTGGAAEQFF.

The chain links TRBV10-3 to TRBJ1-2, with 8 bases that match TRBD1. CDR1 and CDR2 from the germline V gene are ENHRY and SYGVKD. The CDR3 covers 13 residues. With V trimmed by 9 bases and J by 2 bases, 5 bases remained unmatched. The CDR3, as DNA: TGTGCCATTACAGGGGGAGGAAACTATGGCTACACCTTC. Protein product: CAITGGGNYGYTF.

In this sample, this clonotype turned up a few times. The chain has TRBV7-2 and TRBJ2-4; TRBD2 matches at 9 bases. Germline trimming cut 4 bases from V and 7 bases from J; bases unmatched to any gene: 5. The CDR3 contains 14 residues. Looked up from germline, CDR1 is SGHTA and CDR2 is FQGNSA. The CDR3 bases are TGTGCCAGCAGCTCAACCGGGACTAGCAACATTCAGTACTTC. It yields the protein CASSSTGTSNIQYF.

This chain links TRBV12-3 or TRBV12-4 with TRBJ1-2; D uncertain. There are 14 residues in the CDR3. The V gene lost 4 bases and the J gene lost 8 bases, with 17 bases spanning the gap. CDR3: CASSSSGFREGYTF. The CDR3 DNA is TGTGCCAGCAGTTCCTCGGGTTTTAGGGAAGGCTACACCTTC.

This rearrangement joins TRBV20-1 to TRBJ1-5; TRBD1 might be the D (5 bases). The germline CDR1 and CDR2 sequences are DFQATT and SNEGSKA (reference sequence). The CDR3 spans 14 residues. This chain's CDR3 is CRAAGEYSNQPQHF. The CDR3, as DNA: TGCAGGGCGGCGGGGGAATATAGCAATCAGCCCCAGCATTTT.

In its sample, this clonotype was seen a few times. The V gene is TRBV20-1, the J gene TRBJ2-3, with D unclear. The CDR3 runs 14 residues. The germline gives CDR1 DFQATT, CDR2 SNEGSKA (reference sequence). V lost 1 base, J lost 2 bases, and 10 bases lay in between. The CDR3 region is CSARVATPTDTQYF. CDR3 coding DNA: TGCAGTGCTAGAGTCGCTACCCCCACAGATACGCAGTATTTT.

The chain carries TRBV27 and TRBJ1-1; no firm D call. The germline CDR1 and CDR2 sequences are MNHEY and SMNVEV (reference sequence). This CDR3 region has 15 residues. The V and J ends lost 5 bases and 4 bases respectively, with 17 bases between them. CDR3 bases: TGTGCCAGCAGTATAATGGCAGGAGTAAGCACTGAAGCTTTCTTT. Residues: CASSIMAGVSTEAFF.

This chain links TRBV10-3 with TRBJ1-2; 7 bases agree with TRBD1. Germline-derived CDR1 and CDR2 are ENHRY and SYGVKD. The V and J ends lost 0 bases and 1 base, in that order; junction bases with no gene match: 2. The CDR3 spans 15 residues. The CDR3 DNA reads TGTGCCATCAGTGAGTCGGGACAGCTTAACTATGGCTACACCTTC. Protein product: CAISESGQLNYGYTF.

This chain joins TRBV6-1 and TRBJ1-5, with D possibly matching TRBD1 (5 bases). The CDR3 spans 15 residues. The germline V and J ends were trimmed by 5 bases and 0 bases, with 11 bases remaining between them. Per the germline V gene, CDR1 is MNHNS and CDR2 is SASEGT. The CDR3 DNA is TGTGCCAGCAGTAGCCAGGGCTCTAGCAATCAGCCCCAGCATTTT. This codes for CASSSQGSSNQPQHF.

This chain connects TRBV28 to TRBJ2-3; TRBD1 aligns across 10 bases. The junction had 7 bases not matched to a gene; V was cut back by 6 bases and J by 7 bases. Germline loops: CDR1 MDHEN, CDR2 SYDVKM. The CDR3 is 14 amino acids. CDR3 region: CASRLRQGAYTQYF. In DNA form, the CDR3 reads TGTGCCAGCAGACTTAGACAGGGGGCTTATACGCAGTATTTT.

The chain is built from TRBV6-5 and TRBJ1-3; D call uncertain. The germline V gene has CDR1 MNHEY and CDR2 SVGAGI. This CDR3 spans 11 amino acids. With 2 bases removed from V and 7 bases from J, the gap between germline ends came to 3 bases. The CDR3 nucleotides are TGTGCCAGCAGTTACAGTAACACCATATATTTT. Amino acid sequence: CASSYSNTIYF.

The chain combines TRBV6-5 with TRBJ2-7, with 9 bases matching TRBD2. V trimming: 7 bases; J trimming: 5 bases; junction bases outside the gene matches: 15. Germline CDR1 is MNHEY and CDR2 is SVGAGI. This CDR3 spans 16 amino acids. The CDR3 sequence is CASNKGGAGGLNEQYF. The CDR3 nucleotides are TGTGCCAGCAACAAGGGAGGAGCGGGAGGCCTCAACGAGCAGTACTTC.

V and J are TRBV4-1 and TRBJ2-1; 12 positions match TRBD2. Germline-derived CDR1 and CDR2 are MGHRA and YSYEKL. V dropped 2 bases and J dropped 5; count of bases not matched to a gene: 7. The CDR3 contains 17 residues. The CDR3 loop is CASSQPQTSGGHNEQFF. The CDR3 DNA sequence: TGCGCCAGCAGCCAACCCCAAACTAGCGGGGGGCACAATGAGCAGTTCTTC.

The V and J genes are TRBV4-1 and TRBJ2-7; 9 nucleotides agree with TRBD2. The CDR3 is made up of 14 amino acids. The trim removed 6 bases at V and 6 bases at J, leaving 9 bases unmatched. CDR1 is MGHRA, CDR2 YSYEKL, per germline. In DNA, the CDR3 is TGCGCCAGCAGTCCTGGGGAACTAGCGGGCGAGCAGTACTTC. It translates to CASSPGELAGEQYF.

This clonotype has more than one count but fewer than ten. The chain is built from TRBV29-1 and TRBJ2-3; D is possibly TRBD2 (6 bases). Trimming stripped 7 bases from V and 5 bases from J, with 22 bases between. The length of the CDR3 is 15 residues. From germline, CDR1 is SQVTM and CDR2 ANQGSEA. The CDR3 DNA follows: TGCAGCGGACGAACGTATAGCGGAATGGAAGATACGCAGTATTTT. As protein: CSGRTYSGMEDTQYF.

Only a few counts were recorded for this clonotype. The chain is built from TRBV29-1 and TRBJ2-5; 12 bases match TRBD2. The CDR3 runs to 15 residues. Germline V gene lookup returns CDR1 SQVTM and CDR2 ANQGSEA. The V gene end was trimmed by 7 bases and the J gene end by 11 bases; junction bases not matched to a gene: 17. CDR3 region: CSGTSGTGPYNEQYF. CDR3 bases: TGCAGCGGGACTAGCGGGACAGGCCCTTACAATGAGCAGTACTTC. The variable domain in full, with the rest retrieved from reference TRBV29-1 and TRBJ2-5, is SAVISQKPSRDICQRGTSLTIQCQVDSQVTMMFWYRQQPGQSLTLIATANQGSEATYESGFVIDKFPISRPNLTFSTLTVSNMSPEDSSIYLCSGTSGTGPYNEQYFGPGTRLLVL.

The chain uses TRBV27 and TRBJ1-3, with D possibly TRBD1 on 6 matching bases. CDR3 size: 15 residues. Germline values: CDR1 MNHEY, CDR2 SMNVEV (reference sequence). Between the trimmed V and J ends, which lost 5 bases and 2 bases, there was a span of 13 bases. CDR3 region: CASSPSGTPGNTIYF. CDR3 bases: TGTGCCAGCAGTCCCTCCGGGACACCTGGAAACACCATATATTTT.

This clonotype appeared a single time. V usage is TRBV27 and J usage is TRBJ2-7; 12 nucleotides agree with TRBD2. The J call may be mistaken, given a closer DNA end match to TRBJ2-4. CDR3 length: 19 residues. In germline, CDR1 is MNHEY, CDR2 SMNVEV (reference sequence). The chain's CDR3 is CASSFRASGRAVAKNIQYF. DNA for the CDR3: TGTGCCAGCAGTTTTCGGGCTAGCGGGAGGGCCGTGGCCAAAAACATTCAGTACTTC.

This clonotype has just a few counts. J is TRBJ2-1 and V is TRBV29-1; 13 nucleotides match TRBD2. Unmatched junction bases numbered 6, after V lost 6 bases and J lost 7 bases. Germline lookup yields CDR1 SQVTM and CDR2 ANQGSEA. This CDR3 has 14 residues. The CDR3 bases are TGCAGCGTACTAGCGGGAGGGAAGAAAAATGAGCAGTTCTTC. Translation gives CSVLAGGKKNEQFF.

The rearrangement joins TRBV10-2 to TRBJ2-1; D tentatively reads TRBD1 or TRBD2 (5 bases each). CDR1 is WSHSY, CDR2 SAAADI, per germline. The length of the CDR3 is 15 residues. Trimming removed 6 bases at V and 2 bases at J, with 14 bases between. The CDR3 here is CASSPGTLTYNEQFF. The CDR3 DNA is TGCGCCAGCAGCCCCGGGACGCTGACCTACAATGAGCAGTTCTTC.

As for this clonotype: A single base separates this from a much larger clone, so it may be a read error. The chain uses TRBV18 and TRBJ2-1; 11 nucleotides line up with TRBD2. The DNA matches TRBJ2-7 better at its end, which makes the J call doubtful. The CDR3 contains 16 residues. Germline V gene lookup returns CDR1 KGHSH and CDR2 LQKENI. The CDR3 DNA is TGTGCCAGCTCACCTTCGGGACTAGCGGTCTACAATGAGCAGTACTTC. Its protein is CASSPSGLAVYNEQYF.

This sequence joins TRBV2 and TRBJ2-3; 12 bases map to TRBD2. V lost 1 base, J lost 2 bases, and 4 bases stayed unmatched. The germline V gene has CDR1 SNHLY and CDR2 FYNNEI. The CDR3 contains 17 residues. The CDR3 reads CASSEGASGGVTDTQYF. CDR3 DNA sequence: TGTGCCAGCAGTGAAGGCGCTAGCGGGGGGGTCACAGATACGCAGTATTTT.

This clonotype was seen a single time. V usage is TRBV6-5 and J usage is TRBJ1-4; a weak D match, TRBD1 (5 bases). V was pared by 6 bases and J by 1 base, with 9 bases between. In germline, CDR1 is MNHEY, CDR2 SVGAGI. There are 14 residues in the CDR3. The CDR3 protein is CASRDTGTNEKLFF. The CDR3 DNA follows: TGTGCCAGCAGGGACACGGGAACTAATGAAAAACTGTTTTTT.